This TCR beta chain was retrieved from a study of blood T cell repertoires in COVID-19 (TCRdb year 2020). About the study as a whole: Samples from collaborators originated in the United States, Italy and Spain and spanned both the acute and convalescent phases of COVID-19. The material from the prospective study consisted of cDNA or gDNA derived from T cells, B-cell-depleted T cells, or PBMCs. Subjects who had been exposed to COVID-19, were actively infected with it, or had recovered from it provided the deeply sampled blood TCRbeta repertoires that made up the dataset. The repertoires were released in a freely available public database intended as a resource for research on the immune response to SARS-CoV-2. The samples were drawn from the first 160 participants of the ongoing ImmuneRACE study and from 1,254 subjects provided by 6 global collaborators. A de-identified subject ID, COVID-19 status, age in years and sex were almost always included in the sample metadata. HLA class I and class II types, where available, came from metadata supplied by the sample provider rather than from assay-based typing. Findings and caveats that apply to the study as a whole: The amount of clinical and demographic metadata varied by source and participant and was provided uncurated.

A remark on this clone: It has no known antigen specificity. Within one base of it there is no much larger clone, and no base qualities were kept.

Participants in the prospective study were aged about 18 to 90 years, lived in 24 United States geographic areas, and enrolled through a virtual design. In the prospective study, participants were assigned to cohorts based on the clinical history participants reported in a screening survey and a study questionnaire. Mobile phlebotomists in the prospective study collected whole blood, serum and a nasopharyngeal or oropharyngeal swab from every participant. Prospective study participants could optionally give additional blood draws and questionnaires over a roughly 2-month period. Before DNA extraction, blood samples from the prospective study were shipped at room temperature or frozen. Relative to germline, V is missing 3 bases and J is missing 7 bases, with 5 bases of the junction outside any gene match. The CDR3 runs 15 amino acids, cysteine and phenylalanine included. The retained sequence is limited to the CDR3, 45 bases, with the frame set at the first base. Per the germline V gene, KGHSH is the CDR1 and LQKENI is the CDR2.

TCRbeta CDR3 regions were amplified from genomic DNA by means of the immunoSEQ Assay, a bias-controlled multiplex PCR. In the paper's pipeline: Within the assay, amplification of reference gene primers was used to estimate how many nucleated cells each sample contained. To quantify the absolute abundance of each unique TCRbeta CDR3 rearrangement, sequence reads were collapsed and filtered. For each sample, productive Simpson clonality was calculated by taking the square root of Simpson's diversity index across productive rearrangements. The clones in this table, taken by TCRdb from immuneACCESS, are in-frame only. Not every clone is retained; where verified, under half of the shortfall comes from an unresolved V gene, and the cause of the rest is unknown. The DNA gave D and trimming, while V, J and clone size come from that table. The sample table contains fewer than 350,000 clones; only one count was recorded for 90% of them. Over 3.5% of the sample rests with the top ten.

The sequence links TRBV18 to TRBJ2-2, and TRBD1 aligns with 10 junction nucleotides. The sample comprised PBMCs or T cells enriched from blood (not recorded which). The TCR comes from a woman in her thirties with acute COVID-19. For the CDR3, the sequence is CASSPTGGSSGELFF. The DNA sequence reads TGTGCCAGCTCACCGACAGGGGGCTCTAGCGGGGAGCTGTTTTTT.